The T cell receptor (beta chain) under discussion was sequenced for a study of blood T cells in healthy people across ages. A J-beta primer mix and a sample-barcoded 5' primer were used in a second PCR of about 7 to 12 cycles. TCRdb re-called the 5' RACE reads with MiXCR, one entry per CDR3 protein. The sample records approximately 960,000 distinct CDR3 sequences, 25% to 35% being singletons. The CDR3 length is 16 residues. V lost 5 bases and J lost 0, with 18 bases in between. Per the germline V gene, CDR1 is SGHRS and CDR2 is YFSETQ. About this clonotype: The antigen remains undetermined. A read error may be the cause here, since a much bigger clone is one base away.

Donors each provided about 9.5 milliliters of peripheral blood. In each sample, at least 7 million PBMCs were isolated. Study outcomes and limitations: Whereas aged donors had fewer naive CD4+ cells, long-lived donors had more of them and higher diversity.

These data were also filed under a second study, of T cells of mothers and their children.

V and J are TRBV5-1 and TRBJ2-7; no clear D. This receptor was taken from a woman aged 40 to 50 in good health. The specimen was blood. The CDR3 coding sequence is TGCGCCAGCAGTTCTTCAGTTGGCCCTATCTCCTACGAGCAGTACTTC. This codes for CASSSSVGPISYEQYF.